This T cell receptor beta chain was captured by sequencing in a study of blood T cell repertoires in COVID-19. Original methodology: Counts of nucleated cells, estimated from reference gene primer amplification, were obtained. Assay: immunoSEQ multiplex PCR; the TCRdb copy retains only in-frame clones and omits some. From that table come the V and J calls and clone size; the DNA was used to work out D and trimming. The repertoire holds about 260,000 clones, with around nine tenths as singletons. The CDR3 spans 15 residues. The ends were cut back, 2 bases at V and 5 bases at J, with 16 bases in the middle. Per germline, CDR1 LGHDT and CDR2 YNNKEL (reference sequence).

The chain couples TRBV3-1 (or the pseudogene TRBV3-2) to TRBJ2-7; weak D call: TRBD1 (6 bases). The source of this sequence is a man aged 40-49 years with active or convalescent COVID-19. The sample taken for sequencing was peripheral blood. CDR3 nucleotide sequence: TGTGCCAGCAGCCAAATACAGGGCGGGTATGACGAGCAGTACTTC. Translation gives CASSQIQGGYDEQYF.